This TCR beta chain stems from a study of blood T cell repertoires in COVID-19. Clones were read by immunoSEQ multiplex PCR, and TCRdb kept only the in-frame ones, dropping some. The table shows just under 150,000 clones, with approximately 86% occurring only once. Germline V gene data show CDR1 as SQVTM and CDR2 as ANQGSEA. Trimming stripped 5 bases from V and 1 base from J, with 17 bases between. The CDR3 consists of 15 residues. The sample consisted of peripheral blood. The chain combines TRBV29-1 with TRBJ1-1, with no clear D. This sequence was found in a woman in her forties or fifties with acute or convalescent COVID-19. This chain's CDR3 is CSVRPVGGKNTEAFF. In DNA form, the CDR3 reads TGCAGCGTTAGGCCGGTTGGCGGAAAGAACACTGAAGCTTTCTTT.